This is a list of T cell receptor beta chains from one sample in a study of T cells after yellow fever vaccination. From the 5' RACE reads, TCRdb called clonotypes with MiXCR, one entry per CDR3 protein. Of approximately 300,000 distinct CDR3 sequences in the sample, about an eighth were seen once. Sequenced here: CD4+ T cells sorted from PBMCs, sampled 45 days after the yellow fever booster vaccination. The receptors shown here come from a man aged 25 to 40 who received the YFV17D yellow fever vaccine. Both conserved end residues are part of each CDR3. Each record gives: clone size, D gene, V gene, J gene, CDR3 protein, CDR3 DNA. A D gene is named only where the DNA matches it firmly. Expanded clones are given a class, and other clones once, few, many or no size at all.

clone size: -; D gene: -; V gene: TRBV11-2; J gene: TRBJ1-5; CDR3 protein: CASSADPRQPQHF; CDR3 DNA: TGTGCCAGCAGCGCCGACCCCCGTCAGCCCCAGCATTTT
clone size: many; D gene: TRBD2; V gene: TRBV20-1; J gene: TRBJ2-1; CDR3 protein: CSAGTSGRGNEQFF; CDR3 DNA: TGCAGTGCTGGCACTAGCGGGAGAGGCAATGAGCAGTTCTTC
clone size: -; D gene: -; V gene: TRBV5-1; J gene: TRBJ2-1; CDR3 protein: CASSLPTGNNEQFF; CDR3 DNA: TGCGCCAGCAGCTTACCCACAGGGAACAATGAGCAGTTCTTC
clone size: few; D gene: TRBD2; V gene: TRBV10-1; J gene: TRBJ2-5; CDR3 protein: CASSASGSETQYF; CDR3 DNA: TGCGCCAGCAGTGCAAGCGGGAGTGAGACCCAGTACTTC
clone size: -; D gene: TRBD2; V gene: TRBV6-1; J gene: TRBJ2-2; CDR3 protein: CASAGTRPTGELFF; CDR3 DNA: TGTGCCAGCGCCGGGACTAGACCTACCGGGGAGCTGTTTTTT
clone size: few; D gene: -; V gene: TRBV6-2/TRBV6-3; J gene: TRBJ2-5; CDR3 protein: CASSSPWEYQETQYF; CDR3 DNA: TGTGCCAGCAGTTCACCCTGGGAGTACCAAGAGACCCAGTACTTC
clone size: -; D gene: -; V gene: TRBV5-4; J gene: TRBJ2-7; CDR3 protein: CASSPKPAGSLYEQYF; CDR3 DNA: TGTGCCAGCAGCCCCAAACCTGCCGGGAGCCTCTACGAGCAGTACTTC
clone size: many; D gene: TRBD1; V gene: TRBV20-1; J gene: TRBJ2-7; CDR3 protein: CSALTRQGLTYEQYF; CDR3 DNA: TGCAGTGCCCTAACCCGACAGGGCCTGACCTACGAGCAGTACTTC
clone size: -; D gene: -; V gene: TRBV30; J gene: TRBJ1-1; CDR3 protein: CAWSVRRDTEAFF; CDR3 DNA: TGTGCCTGGAGTGTACGCCGGGACACTGAAGCTTTCTTT
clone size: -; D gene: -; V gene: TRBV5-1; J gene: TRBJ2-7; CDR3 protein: CASSLAGDGSYEQYF; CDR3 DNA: TGCGCCAGCAGCTTGGCAGGGGACGGCTCCTACGAGCAGTACTTC
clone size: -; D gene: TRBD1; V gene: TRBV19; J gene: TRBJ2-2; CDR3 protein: CASSPGTGKGTGELFF; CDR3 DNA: TGTGCCAGTAGCCCAGGGACAGGGAAGGGCACCGGGGAGCTGTTTTTT
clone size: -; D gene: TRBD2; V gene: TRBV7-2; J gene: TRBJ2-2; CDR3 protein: CASSTMREIGGELFF; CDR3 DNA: TGTGCCAGCAGCACGATGCGGGAGATCGGCGGGGAGCTGTTTTTT
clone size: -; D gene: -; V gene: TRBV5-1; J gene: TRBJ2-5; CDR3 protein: CASSLSGRGTQYF; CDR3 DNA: TGCGCCAGCAGCTTATCAGGACGGGGGACCCAGTACTTC
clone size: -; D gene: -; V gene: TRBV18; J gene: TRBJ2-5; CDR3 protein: CASSGSGPRETQYF; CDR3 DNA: TGTGCCAGCTCAGGAAGCGGGCCCAGGGAGACCCAGTACTTC
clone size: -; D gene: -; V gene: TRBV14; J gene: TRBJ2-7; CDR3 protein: CASSYTRTEQYF; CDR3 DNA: TGTGCCAGCAGTTACACTAGGACCGAGCAGTACTTC
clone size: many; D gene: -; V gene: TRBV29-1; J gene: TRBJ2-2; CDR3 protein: CTVSGNTGELFF; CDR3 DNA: TGCACTGTGTCCGGGAACACCGGGGAGCTGTTTTTT
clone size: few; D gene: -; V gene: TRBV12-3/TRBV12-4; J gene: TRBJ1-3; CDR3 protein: CASTFQRSGNTIYF; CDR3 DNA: TGTGCCAGCACCTTCCAGCGTTCTGGAAACACCATATATTTT
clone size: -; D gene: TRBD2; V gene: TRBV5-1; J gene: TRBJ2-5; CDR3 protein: CASSRAGGRAEETQYF; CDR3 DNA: TGCGCCAGCAGCCGGGCCGGCGGGAGGGCCGAGGAGACCCAGTACTTC
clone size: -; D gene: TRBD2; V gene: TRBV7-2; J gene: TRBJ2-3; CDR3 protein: CASSLSGRRVDTQYF; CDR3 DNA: TGTGCCAGCAGTCTTAGCGGGAGACGGGTAGATACGCAGTATTTT
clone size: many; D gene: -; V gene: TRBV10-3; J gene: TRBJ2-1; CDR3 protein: CAISGLDEQFF; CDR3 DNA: TGTGCCATCAGTGGCTTGGATGAGCAGTTCTTC
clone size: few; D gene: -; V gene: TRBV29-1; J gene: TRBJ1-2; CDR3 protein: CSVAGASYGYTF; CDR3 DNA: TGCAGCGTTGCGGGAGCCTCTTATGGCTACACCTTC
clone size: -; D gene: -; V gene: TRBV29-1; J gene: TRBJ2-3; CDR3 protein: CSVGPLGGDTQYF; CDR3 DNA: TGCAGCGTCGGACCCTTAGGGGGAGATACGCAGTATTTT
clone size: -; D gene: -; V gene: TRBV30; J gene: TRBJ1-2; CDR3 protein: CAWSPGRGAGYTF; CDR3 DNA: TGTGCCTGGAGCCCGGGGAGGGGTGCCGGCTACACCTTC
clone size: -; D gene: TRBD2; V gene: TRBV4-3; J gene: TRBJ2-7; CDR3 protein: CASSPEGTTYYEQYF; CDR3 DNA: TGCGCCAGCAGCCCTGAGGGGACTACCTACTACGAGCAGTACTTC
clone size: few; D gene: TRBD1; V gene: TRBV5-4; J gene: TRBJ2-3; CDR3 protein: CASRRQGSSTDTQYF; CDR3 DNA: TGTGCCAGCAGGCGACAGGGGTCTAGCACAGATACGCAGTATTTT
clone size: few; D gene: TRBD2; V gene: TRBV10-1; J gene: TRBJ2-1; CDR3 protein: CASSEGGRFYNEQFF; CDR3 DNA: TGCGCCAGCAGTGAGGGCGGGAGGTTCTACAATGAGCAGTTCTTC
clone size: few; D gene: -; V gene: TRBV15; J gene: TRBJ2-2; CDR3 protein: CATSRAAGPDTGELFF; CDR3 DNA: TGTGCCACCAGCAGAGCGGCAGGGCCGGACACCGGGGAGCTGTTTTTT
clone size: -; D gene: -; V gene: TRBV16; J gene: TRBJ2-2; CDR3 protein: CASSQSTAGELFF; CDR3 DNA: TGTGCCAGCAGCCAATCAACGGCCGGGGAGCTGTTTTTT
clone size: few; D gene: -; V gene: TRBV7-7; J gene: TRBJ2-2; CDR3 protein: CASSLEPGLNTGELFF; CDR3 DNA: TGTGCCAGCAGCTTAGAACCAGGACTGAACACCGGGGAGCTGTTTTTT
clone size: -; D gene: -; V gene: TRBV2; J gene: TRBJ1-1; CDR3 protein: CASTRRESSTEAFF; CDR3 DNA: TGTGCCAGCACGCGCCGTGAGAGTTCGACTGAAGCTTTCTTT
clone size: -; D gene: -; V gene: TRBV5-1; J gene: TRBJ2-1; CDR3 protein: CASSFQDHNEQFF; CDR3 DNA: TGCGCCAGCAGCTTCCAGGACCACAATGAGCAGTTCTTC
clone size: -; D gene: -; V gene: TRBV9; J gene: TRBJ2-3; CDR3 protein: CASSVGGIGGWDTQYF; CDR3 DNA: TGTGCCAGCAGCGTAGGTGGTATCGGCGGGTGGGATACGCAGTATTTT
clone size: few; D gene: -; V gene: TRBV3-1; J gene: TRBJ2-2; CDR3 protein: CASSQEGSFTGELFF; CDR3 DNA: TGTGCCAGCAGCCAAGAAGGTAGCTTTACCGGGGAGCTGTTTTTT
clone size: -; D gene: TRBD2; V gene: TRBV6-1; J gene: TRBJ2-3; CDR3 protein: CASGFSSGRTTDTQYF; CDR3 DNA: TGTGCCAGCGGGTTTTCTAGCGGGAGGACGACAGATACGCAGTATTTT
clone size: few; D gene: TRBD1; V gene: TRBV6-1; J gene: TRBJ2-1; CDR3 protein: CASSRADPRTGEQFF; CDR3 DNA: TGTGCCAGCAGCCGAGCCGACCCTCGGACAGGGGAGCAGTTCTTC
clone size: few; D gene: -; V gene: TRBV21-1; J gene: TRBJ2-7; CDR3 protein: CASSKGWISGNEEQYF; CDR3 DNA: TGTGCCAGCAGCAAAGGATGGATTAGCGGGAATGAAGAGCAGTACTTC
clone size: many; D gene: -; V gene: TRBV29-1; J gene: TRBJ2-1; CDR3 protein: CSIGALTNEQFF; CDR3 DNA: TGCAGCATCGGCGCCCTAACCAATGAGCAGTTCTTC
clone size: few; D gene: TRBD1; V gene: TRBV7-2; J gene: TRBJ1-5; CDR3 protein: CASSQTGPINQPQHF; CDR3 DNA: TGTGCCAGCAGCCAGACAGGGCCTATCAATCAGCCCCAGCATTTT
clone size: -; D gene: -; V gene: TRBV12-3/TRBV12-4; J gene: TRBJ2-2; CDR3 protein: CASSFYGELFF; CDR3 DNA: TGTGCCAGCAGTTTTTACGGGGAGCTGTTTTTT
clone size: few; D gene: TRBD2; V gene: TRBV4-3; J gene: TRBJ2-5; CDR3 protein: CASSQGVGRAAETQYF; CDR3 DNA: TGCGCCAGCAGCCAAGGGGTCGGGAGGGCCGCAGAGACCCAGTACTTC
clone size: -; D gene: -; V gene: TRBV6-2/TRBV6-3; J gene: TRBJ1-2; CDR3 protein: CASSYARYGYTF; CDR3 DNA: TGTGCCAGCAGTTACGCGCGCTATGGCTACACCTTC
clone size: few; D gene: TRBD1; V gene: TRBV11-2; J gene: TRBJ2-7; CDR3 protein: CASSLVGRGLSEQYF; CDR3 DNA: TGTGCCAGCAGCTTAGTTGGCAGGGGGCTGAGCGAGCAGTACTTC
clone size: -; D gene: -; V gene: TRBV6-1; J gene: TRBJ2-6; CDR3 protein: CASGRGSGANVLTF; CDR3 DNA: TGTGCCAGCGGCCGCGGCTCTGGGGCCAACGTCCTGACTTTC
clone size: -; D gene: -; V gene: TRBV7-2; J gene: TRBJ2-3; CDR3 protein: CASSPLGLSTDTQYF; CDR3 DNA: TGTGCCAGCAGCCCCTTGGGACTTAGCACAGATACGCAGTATTTT
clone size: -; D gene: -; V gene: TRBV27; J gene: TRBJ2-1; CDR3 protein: CASSLSPTGRKGYNEQFF; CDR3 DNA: TGTGCCAGCAGTTTATCCCCTACAGGGAGAAAAGGCTACAATGAGCAGTTCTTC
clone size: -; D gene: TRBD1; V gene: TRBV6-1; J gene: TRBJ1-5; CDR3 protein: CASREQGAGQPQHF; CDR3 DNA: TGTGCCAGCAGAGAACAGGGGGCGGGTCAGCCCCAGCATTTT
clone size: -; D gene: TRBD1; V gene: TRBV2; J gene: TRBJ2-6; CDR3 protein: CASSETGAGANVLTF; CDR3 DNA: TGTGCCAGCAGTGAAACAGGGGCTGGGGCCAACGTCCTGACTTTC
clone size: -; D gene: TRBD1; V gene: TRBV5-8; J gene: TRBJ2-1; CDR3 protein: CASSFRTGMDEQFF; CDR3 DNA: TGTGCCAGCAGCTTCCGGACAGGGATGGATGAGCAGTTCTTC
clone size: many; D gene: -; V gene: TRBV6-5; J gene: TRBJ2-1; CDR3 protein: CASRSWYNEQFF; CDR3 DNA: TGTGCCAGCAGGTCCTGGTACAATGAGCAGTTCTTC